Listed here is a single T cell receptor (beta chain). Its antigen is undetermined. This record comes from a study of T cell responses to AZD1222 COVID-19 vaccine. Study outcomes and limitations: Only 5 or 6 individuals given AZD1222 were seropositive at baseline.

V lost 0 bases, J lost 0 bases, and 12 bases lay in between. CDR1 is SGHRS, CDR2 YFSETQ, per germline. The CDR3 consists of 16 residues. Using immunoSEQ multiplex PCR, the repertoire was profiled, and TCRdb retains in-frame clones only, with some absent. Here the sample spans 150,000 or so clones, 65% to 90% being singletons. The source is an adult in good health. The sample here was peripheral blood, taken on day 0 of AZD1222 vaccination. This rearrangement joins TRBV5-1 to TRBJ1-1; D is possibly TRBD1 (6 bases). DNA of the CDR3: TGCGCCAGCAGCTTGGTTCCCAACAGGGTGAACACTGAAGCTTTCTTT. This translates into CASSLVPNRVNTEAFF.